The rows below give T cell receptor beta chains drawn from one sample of a study of cytomegalovirus exposure and HLA in healthy donors. Using immunoSEQ multiplex PCR, the repertoire was profiled, and TCRdb retains in-frame clones only, with some absent. The table has 310,000 or so clones, roughly 90% seen once. The sample comprised PBMCs. The receptors stem from a woman aged 18-29 years in good health and CMV-seronegative. Each CDR3 is given with its conserved first and last residue. Fields, in order: D gene, V gene, clone size, J gene, CDR3 DNA, CDR3 protein. D genes are given only for firm matches. Only part of the rows carry a size: once, few, many, or a class if the clone is expanded.

NA	TRBV6-5	NA	TRBJ2-5	TGTGCCAGCAGTTTCAGGAATGTTCAAGAGACCCAGTACTTC	CASSFRNVQETQYF
NA	TRBV2	NA	TRBJ1-2	TGTGCCAGCAGTACGGACTATGGCTACACCTTC	CASSTDYGYTF
TRBD1	TRBV27	NA	TRBJ1-1	TGTGCCAGCAGTTCCCTCCGGACAGGGGCTGAAGCTTTCTTT	CASSSLRTGAEAFF
NA	TRBV6-6	once	TRBJ1-2	TGTGCCAGCGGCACCCAGGGTACGGACTATGGCTACACCTTC	CASGTQGTDYGYTF
NA	TRBV4-1	few	TRBJ2-7	TGCGCCAGCAGCCAAAAAAGGTCTGACAGGTCCTTTTACTACGAGCAGTACTTC	CASSQKRSDRSFYYEQYF
TRBD2	TRBV5-4	NA	TRBJ2-7	TGTGCCAGCAGCTTCTTTAGCGGGGGCCTCTACGAGCAGTACTTC	CASSFFSGGLYEQYF
NA	TRBV6-1	NA	TRBJ1-1	TGTGCCAGAACTGGGGCAAAAGCTTTCTTT	CARTGAKAFF
NA	TRBV5-1	NA	TRBJ1-1	TGCGCCAGCAGCTCCCAGACAACTTTTCTCACTGAAGCTTTCTTT	CASSSQTTFLTEAFF
NA	TRBV7-8	NA	TRBJ2-7	TGTGCCAGCAGCTTATTCGCAGGGTCCTCCTACGAGCAGTACTTC	CASSLFAGSSYEQYF
TRBD1	TRBV2	NA	TRBJ2-7	TGTGCCAGCAGAAGGACAGGGACCTACGAGCAGTACTTC	CASRRTGTYEQYF
NA	TRBV30	NA	TRBJ1-2	TGTGCCTGGAGTGCGGAGATTAACTATGGCTACACCTTC	CAWSAEINYGYTF
NA	TRBV6-1	NA	TRBJ2-5	TGTGCCAGCATGACGGGGGGCAGGGAGACCCAGTACTTC	CASMTGGRETQYF
TRBD1	TRBV29-1	once	TRBJ1-3	TGTAGCGTTATGCGTGGGACAGGGGTTGGAAACACCATATATTTT	CSVMRGTGVGNTIYF
TRBD1	TRBV25-1	NA	TRBJ2-2	TGTGCCAGCAGTGGGAGGTGGGACAGGGAAAAAGAGGAGCTGTTTTTT	CASSGRWDREKEELFF
NA	TRBV19	few	TRBJ1-2	TGTGCCAGTAGTCTCGACCGGGAGGGAGGCTACACCTTC	CASSLDREGGYTF
TRBD1	TRBV11-2	NA	TRBJ1-2	TGTGCCAGCACCGCGGACAGGAACTATGGCTACACCTTC	CASTADRNYGYTF
TRBD1	TRBV6-4	NA	TRBJ1-2	TGTGCCAGCTCCGGGACAGGGGGTATTGGCTACACCTTC	CASSGTGGIGYTF
NA	TRBV10-3	NA	TRBJ2-7	TGTGCCAGCGCCTCGGTGGCCTACGAGCAGTACTTC	CASASVAYEQYF
TRBD1	TRBV6-1	NA	TRBJ1-3	TGTGCCAGCAGTGGACGGGACAGAAGCTCTGGAAACACCATATATTTT	CASSGRDRSSGNTIYF
TRBD1	TRBV6-1	NA	TRBJ1-1	TGTGCCAGCTGGAGGACAGGATACACTGAAGCTTTCTTT	CASWRTGYTEAFF
NA	TRBV27	NA	TRBJ2-5	TGTGCCAGCAGCCGACAGTCCCAAGAGACCCAGTACTTC	CASSRQSQETQYF
NA	TRBV2	once	TRBJ2-5	TGTGCCAGCAGTGATGCCTACGAAGAGACCCAGTACTTC	CASSDAYEETQYF
TRBD1	TRBV29-1	once	TRBJ1-2	TGCAGCGCTCGACAGGGGGGAGATGGCTACACCTTC	CSARQGGDGYTF
NA	TRBV7-9	NA	TRBJ2-5	TGTGCCAGCAGCGTTGCTCGGGGGGCCGTTGAGACCCAGTACTTC	CASSVARGAVETQYF
NA	TRBV5-4	NA	TRBJ2-2	TGTGCCAGCAGCCGGGACGGGGAGCTGTTTTTT	CASSRDGELFF
TRBD1	TRBV7-3	NA	TRBJ1-1	TGTGCCAGCAGCTTAACGGCCCCGGGACAGGGGACTGAAGCTTTCTTT	CASSLTAPGQGTEAFF
TRBD1	TRBV7-3	few	TRBJ1-5	TGTGCCAGCAGCGTTGACAGGGCTCAGCCCCAGCATTTT	CASSVDRAQPQHF
NA	TRBV30	NA	TRBJ1-2	TGTGCCTGGAGTGGGGGCGCCTATGGCTACACCTTC	CAWSGGAYGYTF
TRBD1	TRBV11-2	few	TRBJ1-2	TGTGCCAGCAGCGCGGACAGGGGGCCGAGTGGCTACACCTTC	CASSADRGPSGYTF
TRBD2	TRBV2	NA	TRBJ2-1	TGTGCCAGCAGTGCTGGACTAGCGGGGGTCAATGAGCAGTTCTTC	CASSAGLAGVNEQFF
NA	TRBV6-1	NA	TRBJ1-5	TGTGCCAGCAGTGAAGGGCGATGGGGGGGAAATCAGCCCCAGCATTTT	CASSEGRWGGNQPQHF
TRBD1	TRBV19	NA	TRBJ1-1	TGTGCCAGTAGTATCCCTGACAGGGTCTGGACTGAAGCTTTCTTT	CASSIPDRVWTEAFF
NA	TRBV10-2	NA	TRBJ1-4	TGCGCCAGCAGTGAGTCCGTAGGGGTTCGGGAAAAACTGTTTTTT	CASSESVGVREKLFF
TRBD1	TRBV6-1	NA	TRBJ1-2	TGTGCCAGCAGTTCCCGGGACAGGGACCTCTATGGCTACACCTTC	CASSSRDRDLYGYTF
NA	TRBV27	NA	TRBJ2-1	TGTGCCAGCAGTACCTTACTACTAGCAAGCTCCTACAATGAGCAGTTCTTC	CASSTLLLASSYNEQFF
TRBD2	TRBV11-2	NA	TRBJ2-2	TGTGCCAGCAGACCTAGCGGGGGGCCAAACACCGGGGAGCTGTTTTTT	CASRPSGGPNTGELFF
TRBD2	TRBV9	NA	TRBJ2-5	TGTGCCAGCAGCGTAGGAGGGAGGGCCACTCCCGAAGAGACCCAGTACTTC	CASSVGGRATPEETQYF
NA	TRBV18	NA	TRBJ1-3	TGTGCCAGCTCACCAAGGCAGGACTCTGGAAACACCATATATTTT	CASSPRQDSGNTIYF
TRBD1	TRBV5-1	NA	TRBJ2-7	TGCGCCAGCAGCGGGACAGGGTCCTACGAGCAGTACTTC	CASSGTGSYEQYF
TRBD2	TRBV9	NA	TRBJ2-1	TGTGCCAGCAGCGTGGGATCTAGCGGACTATACAATGAGCAGTTCTTC	CASSVGSSGLYNEQFF
NA	TRBV12-5	NA	TRBJ2-7	TGTGCTAGTGAGGTGGGGCACGAGCAGTACTTC	CASEVGHEQYF
TRBD1	TRBV11-2	NA	TRBJ2-3	TGTGCCAGCAGCTTAGGGGGACAGGGGTGGGGCACAGATACGCAGTATTTT	CASSLGGQGWGTDTQYF
NA	TRBV10-3	NA	TRBJ1-5	TGTGCCACCCGGGGAGGGGGCAATCAGCCCCAGCATTTT	CATRGGGNQPQHF
TRBD2	TRBV5-6	NA	TRBJ2-2	TGTGCCAGCAGCTTCGGACTAGCGGGGGGTTCCACCGGGGAGCTGTTTTTT	CASSFGLAGGSTGELFF
TRBD2	TRBV18	once	TRBJ2-1	TGTGCCAGCTCACCACGACCGGCTACTAGCGAGGGCAATGAGCAGTTCTTC	CASSPRPATSEGNEQFF
TRBD2	TRBV25-1	NA	TRBJ2-1	TGTGCCAGCAGTGACTTCGGGGGGGGGTATGAGCAGTTCTTC	CASSDFGGGYEQFF
NA	TRBV29-1	NA	TRBJ2-7	TGCAGCGTTGTGCATCAGGGCGAGCAGTACTTC	CSVVHQGEQYF
TRBD1	TRBV5-4	NA	TRBJ1-1	TGTGCCAGCAGCCCAGGCGCCAGGGGGTTCACTGAAGCTTTCTTT	CASSPGARGFTEAFF
NA	TRBV5-5	NA	TRBJ2-6	TGTGCCAGCAGCTTGGTTAGCCCCCTGAGCTCTGGGGCCAACGTCCTGACTTTC	CASSLVSPLSSGANVLTF
NA	TRBV7-6	NA	TRBJ2-5	TGTGCCAGCAGCTCGTGGGGGCCCCAAGAGACCCAGTACTTC	CASSSWGPQETQYF
TRBD1	TRBV6-5	NA	TRBJ2-7	TGTGCCAGCCGGAGGACAGGGGATAACTACGAGCAGTACTTC	CASRRTGDNYEQYF
TRBD1	TRBV2	NA	TRBJ1-4	TGTGCCAGCAGTGAGAGGAAACAGGGGGGGGAAAAACTGTTTTTT	CASSERKQGGEKLFF
NA	TRBV12-5	NA	TRBJ1-1	TGTGCTAGTGGTTTGGATCGGGGTGAAGCTTTCTTT	CASGLDRGEAFF
TRBD2	TRBV10-3	NA	TRBJ2-3	TGTGCCATCAGTGAGTCCTGGACTAGCGGGGGGGCCTCCACAGATACGCAGTATTTT	CAISESWTSGGASTDTQYF
TRBD2	TRBV2	NA	TRBJ2-7	TGTGCCAGCAGACTAGCGGCTTCGACCTACGAGCAGTACTTC	CASRLAASTYEQYF
NA	TRBV27	once	TRBJ2-5	TGTGCCAGCGGCCCCCGCCGGGGGGCGTACCAAGAGACCCAGTACTTC	CASGPRRGAYQETQYF
NA	TRBV6-1	NA	TRBJ1-3	TGTGCCAGCAGTGATTCCGGACACTCTGGAAACACCATATATTTT	CASSDSGHSGNTIYF